The rows below give T cell receptor beta chains drawn from one sample of a study of T cells after yellow fever vaccination. TCRdb used MiXCR to reprocess the 5' RACE reads, holding one entry per CDR3 protein. The sample has approximately 300,000 distinct CDR3 sequences, around 13% seen once. The specimen comprised CD4+ T cells sorted from PBMCs, sampled 45 days after the yellow fever booster vaccination. The source of these receptors is a man in his thirties or forties who received the YFV17D yellow fever vaccine. Both conserved end residues are part of each CDR3. D genes are given only for firm matches. Size values are once, few and many counts, or a class for expanded clones, and some rows have none.

cdr3_aa	cdr3_nt	clone_size	cdr3_length	v_call	j_call	d_call
CSAPLAGGPDTQYF	TGCAGTGCTCCTTTAGCGGGAGGGCCAGATACGCAGTATTTT	-	14	TRBV20-1	TRBJ2-3	TRBD2
CASRAGTTYEQYF	TGTGCCAGCAGAGCCGGGACCACCTACGAGCAGTACTTC	-	13	TRBV7-2	TRBJ2-7	-
CASSFTGVDTQYF	TGTGCCAGCAGCTTTACAGGGGTCGATACGCAGTATTTT	few	13	TRBV7-2	TRBJ2-3	TRBD1
CASSSRTGDTEAFF	TGCGCCAGCAGCTCGAGGACAGGGGATACTGAAGCTTTCTTT	few	14	TRBV5-1	TRBJ1-1	TRBD1
CASSYGTVYNQPQHF	TGTGCCAGCAGTTACGGGACAGTCTACAATCAGCCCCAGCATTTT	-	15	TRBV6-5	TRBJ1-5	TRBD1
CASSERETNEKLFF	TGTGCCAGCAGCGAACGGGAGACGAATGAAAAACTGTTTTTT	-	14	TRBV7-9	TRBJ1-4	-
CASSPNRATRDRDGYTF	TGTGCCAGCAGTCCAAATCGCGCGACCCGGGACAGAGATGGCTACACCTTC	few	17	TRBV12-3/TRBV12-4	TRBJ1-2	TRBD1
CSVAGGYVTDTQYF	TGCAGCGTTGCGGGAGGTTATGTCACAGATACGCAGTATTTT	many	14	TRBV29-1	TRBJ2-3	TRBD2
CASTPTGGQETQYF	TGTGCCAGCACCCCTACGGGCGGGCAAGAGACCCAGTACTTC	-	14	TRBV3-1	TRBJ2-5	-
CSAPGLAKNIQYF	TGCAGTGCTCCAGGACTAGCCAAAAACATTCAGTACTTC	many	13	TRBV20-1	TRBJ2-4	-
CASSPQNLAEQYF	TGTGCCAGCAGCCCACAAAATCTGGCCGAGCAGTACTTC	-	13	TRBV9	TRBJ2-7	-
CASSSGTAVSYEQYF	TGTGCCAGCAGCTCTGGGACAGCGGTCTCCTACGAGCAGTACTTC	-	15	TRBV5-4	TRBJ2-7	TRBD1
CAIRDENEQFF	TGTGCCATCAGGGATGAAAATGAGCAGTTCTTC	-	11	TRBV10-3	TRBJ2-1	-
CSARQSAGELFF	TGCAGTGCTAGACAGAGCGCCGGGGAGCTGTTTTTT	few	12	TRBV20-1	TRBJ2-2	-
CSASWLPKNIQYF	TGCAGTGCTAGTTGGCTTCCCAAAAACATTCAGTACTTC	few	13	TRBV20-1	TRBJ2-4	-
CSAGPWEYEQYF	TGCAGTGCAGGCCCTTGGGAGTACGAGCAGTACTTC	many	12	TRBV20-1	TRBJ2-7	-
CASSLTVYNEQFF	TGCGCCAGCAGCTTAACGGTCTACAATGAGCAGTTCTTC	-	13	TRBV5-1	TRBJ2-1	-
CASSPRRETEAFF	TGTGCCAGCAGTCCACGGAGAGAGACTGAAGCTTTCTTT	many	13	TRBV12-3/TRBV12-4	TRBJ1-1	-
CASSPQGMLGGNIQYF	TGTGCCAGCTCACCACAAGGGATGTTGGGCGGAAACATTCAGTACTTC	-	16	TRBV18	TRBJ2-4	-
CASSEIQETQYF	TGTGCCAGCAGTGAAATACAAGAGACCCAGTACTTC	-	12	TRBV6-4	TRBJ2-5	-